This TCR beta chain was retrieved from a study of CD8 T cells in ankylosing spondylitis. This clonotype came up many times. Its antigen is undetermined. TCRdb called the 5' RACE reads again in MiXCR, with one record for every CDR3 protein. Of 200,000 to 300,000 distinct CDR3 sequences listed, roughly 25% are singletons. Findings and caveats of the study: Researchers report that disease-linked clones proved CD8+ and relatively rare in peripheral blood.

This CDR3 has 13 residues. Trimming removed 6 bases at V and 3 bases at J, with 14 bases between. Germline-derived CDR1 and CDR2 are DFQATT and SNEGSKA (reference sequence). The sequencing sample was made of blood, either unsorted or a sorted T cell fraction (not recorded which). The J gene is TRBJ1-1, the V gene TRBV20-1; D not certain. The origin of this receptor is a male donor with ankylosing spondylitis or in good health (not recorded which). CDR3 sequence reads: CSAAWGRDTEAFF. The CDR3 DNA reads as TGCAGTGCCGCTTGGGGAAGGGACACTGAAGCTTTCTTT.